This TCR beta chain was documented in a study of shared clonotypes between healthy human individuals. Study findings and constraints: Shared across several donors were around 5% of the naive CD4 clonotypes.

Of note for this clone: The antigen remains unidentified. This could be a read error, since a much larger clone is one nucleotide away. Other DNA sequences from this sample encode an identical CDR3 as well.

Some clones are missing from TCRdb's copy, which holds only in-frame ones; the method was immunoSEQ multiplex PCR. The sample includes 950,000 to 1,100,000 clones, about 75% seen only once; the top ten take 1.4% to 1.5%. CDR1 is MNHEY and CDR2 is SVGAGI in the germline V gene. The CDR3 is 15 amino acids. Germline trimming cut 6 bases from V and 7 bases from J; bases unmatched to any gene: 9. The chain uses TRBV6-5 and TRBJ1-6, with 7 bases that match TRBD1. Sequences were obtained from memory CD4+ T cells sorted from blood. Subset here: CD45RA-negative fraction. The clonotype comes from a man younger than 30 in good health. CDR3: CASSYGTDRNSPLHF. CDR3 sequence (DNA): TGTGCCAGCAGCTATGGGACAGATAGGAATTCACCCCTCCACTTT.